Included here is one TCR beta chain sequence, with context. The antigen is undetermined. This CDR3 has 16 amino acids. In germline, CDR1 is LGHNA, CDR2 YNFKEQ. J was trimmed by 2 bases and V by 1 base; bases with no gene match: 5. The method was immunoSEQ multiplex PCR; TCRdb's version includes in-frame clones alone and lacks a portion of them. The sample carries more than 65,000 clones, nearly 90% recorded once. These data belong to a study of OX40 agonist ivuxolimab in advanced cancers. About the study: Mean age approximately 59 years, range about 23 to 80; 82.7% male.

Study-wide findings and caveats: CD4+ and CD8+ blood T cells expanded clonally by week 6 at 0.1 to 3.0 mg/kg. The work left the antigen specificity of expanded peripheral T cells undetermined.

Specimen: CD4+ or CD8+ T cells sorted from blood, collected in a trial of the OX40 agonist ivuxolimab. The chain couples TRBV4-2 to TRBJ1-2; 9 bases are a match to TRBD1. The receptor comes from an adult with an advanced solid tumor such as melanoma, head and neck, liver or kidney cancer. This CDR3 is CASSQVSGTGNYGYTF. The CDR3 DNA sequence: TGTGCCAGCAGCCAAGTCTCCGGGACAGGGAACTATGGCTACACCTTC.